Given below is one T cell receptor (beta chain) in context. Its antigen remains unidentified. Patients were excluded for autoimmune disease history or systemic immunosuppression. Assay: immunoSEQ multiplex PCR; the TCRdb copy retains only in-frame clones and omits some. In the table there are tens of thousands of clones, over 80% of which are singletons. This sample is part of a study of OX40 agonist ivuxolimab in advanced cancers. Across the study: Of the participants, 40% to 50% had some prior anti-PD-1, anti-PD-L1 or anti-CTLA-4 therapy, which was allowed.

The ends lost 5 bases at V and 2 bases at J; junction bases unmatched: 11. The CDR3 has 16 amino acids. Germline-derived CDR1 and CDR2 are SGHNT and YYREEE (reference sequence). Study conclusions and caveats: The mean number of expanded clones was higher in CD8+ T cells than in CD4+.

The sample in question was CD4+ or CD8+ T cells sorted from blood, obtained in a trial of the OX40 agonist ivuxolimab. The source of this sequence is an adult with an advanced solid tumor such as melanoma, head and neck, liver or kidney cancer. V gene TRBV5-4 combines with J gene TRBJ2-5, with 8 positions matching TRBD1. This chain's CDR3 is CASSTNTRGRQETQYF. CDR3 nucleotide sequence: TGTGCCAGCAGTACAAATACCAGGGGGCGTCAAGAGACCCAGTACTTC.